The 32 T cell receptor beta chains listed next were all sequenced from one sample in a study of T-cell memory formation after mild COVID-19. TCRdb reprocessed the 5' RACE reads with MiXCR, giving one entry per CDR3 protein. Of 100,000 to 150,000 distinct CDR3 sequences in the sample, approximately 15% are singletons; the top ten hold approximately 5.2%. Specimen: PBMCs or a T cell subset sorted from them (not recorded which). Receptors were obtained from a man between 18 and 29 years old who had mild COVID-19 (a few samples of this study predate the infection). Cell type and time point are not known.

In its sample, this clonotype was seen many times. The gene calls are TRBV7-2 and TRBJ2-2; D tentatively fits TRBD1 or TRBD2 (5 bases each). Trimming took 0 bases from V and 4 from J, leaving 6 bases between them. The CDR3 runs to 14 residues. Germline-derived CDR1 and CDR2 are SGHTA and FQGNSA. CDR3 protein: CASSLAGATGELFF. The CDR3 region has the DNA TGTGCCAGCAGCTTAGCCGGGGCCACCGGGGAGCTGTTTTTT.

V gene TRBV7-9 combines with J gene TRBJ2-7, with 7 bases that match TRBD1. CDR1 and CDR2 from the germline V gene are SEHNR and FQNEAQ (reference sequence). V lost 4 bases, J lost 6 bases, and 3 bases stayed unmatched. The CDR3 covers 12 residues. The CDR3 region has the DNA TGTGCCAGCAGCTCCAGACAGGGCGAGCAGTACTTC. Translation gives CASSSRQGEQYF. Drawing the rest from reference TRBV7-9 and TRBJ2-7, the complete variable domain is DTGVSQNPRHKITKRGQNVTFRCDPISEHNRLYWYRQTLGQGPEFLTYFQNEAQLEKSRLLSDRFSAERPKGSFSTLEIQRTEQGDSAMYLCASSSRQGEQYFGPGTRLTVT.

This clonotype was counted a few times. The V call is TRBV5-1, the J call TRBJ1-6; the D is unclear. From germline, CDR1 is SGHRS and CDR2 YFSETQ. CDR3 length: 15 amino acids. The V end was cut by 3 bases, the J end by 2 bases, with 9 bases between. DNA for the CDR3: TGCGCCAGCAGCTCCGACTGGCCCTATAATTCACCCCTCCACTTT. This encodes CASSSDWPYNSPLHF. Supplemented by reference TRBV5-1 and TRBJ1-6, the full variable domain reads KAGVTQTPRYLIKTRGQQVTLSCSPISGHRSVSWYQQTPGQGLQFLFEYFSETQRNKGNFPGRFSGRQFSNSRSEMNVSTLELGDSALYLCASSSDWPYNSPLHFGNGTRLTVT.

This clonotype was counted a few times. The CDR3 region is CASRASLGDLETQYF. The DNA of the CDR3 is TGTGCCAGCAGGGCCTCCCTCGGAGACCTGGAGACCCAGTACTTC. The chain combines TRBV25-1 with TRBJ2-5; D gene ambiguous. Germline V gene lookup returns CDR1 MGHDK and CDR2 SYGVNS. CDR3 length: 15 residues. Trimming removed 6 bases at V and 5 bases at J, with 19 bases between.

V and J are TRBV5-1 and TRBJ1-1; 7 positions agree with TRBD1. After removal of 2 bases from V and 1 base from J, the junction contained 2 bases not matched to a gene. The CDR3 consists of 14 residues. CDR1 and CDR2 (germline): SGHRS, YFSETQ. CDR3 amino acids: CASSLWTGNTEAFF. The CDR3 region has the DNA TGCGCCAGCAGCTTATGGACAGGGAACACTGAAGCTTTCTTT.

This clonotype was observed a handful of times. This sequence joins TRBV12-3 or TRBV12-4 and TRBJ2-2; 9 bases line up with TRBD1. Losses at the gene ends were 5 bases for V and 4 bases for J; bases not matched to a gene: 11. The CDR3 is made up of 17 amino acids. In DNA, the CDR3 is TGTGCCAGCAGTACAAGAACAGGGGGCGCCGGCACCGGGGAGCTGTTTTTT. Amino acids: CASSTRTGGAGTGELFF.

CDR3 residues: CSARMYGNTGELFF. DNA for the CDR3: TGCAGTGCTAGAATGTATGGGAACACCGGGGAGCTGTTTTTT. The V and J genes are TRBV20-1 and TRBJ2-2; D gene unclear. The germline CDR1 and CDR2 sequences are DFQATT and SNEGSKA (reference sequence). V dropped 2 bases and J dropped 1 base, with 8 bases sitting between them. This CDR3 spans 14 amino acids.

This clonotype came up many times. V and J are TRBV5-1 and TRBJ2-1; 7 bases match TRBD1. The germline CDR1 and CDR2 sequences are SGHRS and YFSETQ. The CDR3 has 14 amino acids. Unmatched junction bases numbered 10, after V lost 4 bases and J lost 9 bases. The CDR3 here is CASSVGQLKGEQFF. For the CDR3, the DNA is TGCGCCAGCAGCGTGGGACAGCTCAAAGGTGAGCAGTTCTTC.

As concerns this clonotype: Since a much larger clone is just one base distant, this may be a read error. V gene TRBV5-1 combines with J gene TRBJ1-5; D uncertain. V was pared by 0 bases and J by 3 bases, with 4 bases between. Germline V CDR1 and CDR2: SGHRS, YFSETQ. The CDR3 extends over 13 amino acids. CDR3 protein: CASSLGPNQPQHF. The DNA of the CDR3 is TGCGCCAGCAGCTTGGGACCCAATCAGCCCCAGCATTTT.

This clonotype was counted between two and nine times. The CDR3 DNA is TGTGCCAGCAGTACGACTCATAGCACAGATACGCAGTATTTT. Protein product: CASSTTHSTDTQYF. V is TRBV2 and J is TRBJ2-3, with D unresolved. This CDR3 spans 14 amino acids. Trimming took off 5 bases at V and 0 bases at J, with 9 bases between the two ends. Germline lookup yields CDR1 SNHLY and CDR2 FYNNEI.

The CDR3 protein is CASRQRGSGANVLTF. DNA of the CDR3: TGTGCCAGCAGACAAAGGGGATCTGGGGCCAACGTCCTGACTTTC. The J gene is TRBJ2-6, the V gene TRBV7-9, with a possible D match to TRBD1 (5 bases). The ends were cut back, 6 bases at V and 1 base at J, with 10 bases in the middle. Germline-derived CDR1 and CDR2 are SEHNR and FQNEAQ (reference sequence). This CDR3 is 15 amino acids long. The whole variable domain, remainder taken from reference TRBV7-9 and TRBJ2-6, is DTGVSQNPRHKITKRGQNVTFRCDPISEHNRLYWYRQTLGQGPEFLTYFQNEAQLEKSRLLSDRFSAERPKGSFSTLEIQRTEQGDSAMYLCASRQRGSGANVLTFGAGSRLTVL.

The chain uses TRBV6-5 and TRBJ1-2, with D possibly being TRBD1 (6 bases). There are 16 residues in the CDR3. V was pared by 0 bases and J by 3 bases, with 14 bases between. Per germline, CDR1 MNHEY and CDR2 SVGAGI. CDR3 sequence reads: CASSYSGRGPDYGYTF. In DNA, the CDR3 is TGTGCCAGCAGTTACTCAGGCAGGGGCCCTGACTATGGCTACACCTTC.

This clonotype was counted only a few times. V is TRBV7-9 and J is TRBJ1-5; D remains ambiguous. V lost 5 bases to trimming and J lost 5 bases, with 7 bases between them. Germline-derived CDR1 and CDR2 are SEHNR and FQNEAQ (reference sequence). The CDR3 contains 12 residues. CDR3: CASSAGDQPQHF. In DNA form, the CDR3 reads TGTGCCAGCAGCGCGGGCGATCAGCCCCAGCATTTT.

This clonotype was observed a few times. This chain links TRBV7-2 with TRBJ2-5; tentatively, D is TRBD2 (6 bases). The germline V gene encodes CDR1 SGHTA and CDR2 FQGNSA. This CDR3 is built from 17 residues. The V end lost 0 bases, the J end lost 7 bases, and 21 bases lay between the germline ends. The CDR3 is CASSLARSQGGKGTQYF. The CDR3 DNA reads TGTGCCAGCAGCTTAGCGCGAAGTCAGGGAGGCAAGGGGACCCAGTACTTC.

This clonotype turned up a few times. The chain is built from TRBV5-1 and TRBJ2-5; 8 bases fit TRBD1. Trimming took 0 bases from V and 1 from J; bases not matched to a gene: 8. CDR1 SGHRS and CDR2 YFSETQ come from the germline V gene. This CDR3 region has 17 residues. CDR3 sequence (DNA): TGCGCCAGCAGCTTGGATCGGGACAGGAGCATCCAAGAGACCCAGTACTTC. Protein product: CASSLDRDRSIQETQYF.

The chain links TRBV5-1 to TRBJ2-7, with a possible D match to TRBD2 (5 bases). Between the trimmed V and J ends, which lost 8 bases and 3 bases, there was a span of 15 bases. There are 13 residues in the CDR3. Germline CDR1 SGHRS, CDR2 YFSETQ. CDR3 nucleotides: TGCGCCAGAAAAGGCAACGAGGGCTACGAGCAGTACGTC. It is translated as CARKGNEGYEQYV.

This clonotype turned up a few times. The chain combines TRBV7-8 with TRBJ2-1, with TRBD1 identical over 7 bases. The V and J ends lost 5 bases and 5 bases, in that order; junction bases with no gene match: 3. This CDR3 contains 13 residues. Germline CDR1 SGHVS, CDR2 FQNEAQ. CDR3 nucleotide sequence: TGTGCCAGCAGCATAACAGGGGACAATGAGCAGTTCTTC. It encodes CASSITGDNEQFF.

This clonotype has a count of ten or more. V and J are TRBV7-6 and TRBJ2-1; TRBD1 agrees at 7 bases. The germline V gene has CDR1 SGHVS and CDR2 FNYEAQ. Trimming at V came to 3 bases and at J to 7 bases, leaving 9 bases not matched to a gene. The CDR3 length is 15 residues. The DNA for the CDR3 is TGTGCCAGCAGCTTCCCCCCGGGACAGACAAATGAGCAGTTCTTC. Residues: CASSFPPGQTNEQFF.

The chain combines TRBV6-6 with TRBJ2-1; 10 bases are a match to TRBD2. CDR3 size: 15 residues. CDR1 and CDR2 (germline): MNHNY, SVGAGI (reference sequence). V shed 6 bases, J shed 10 bases, and the junction held 12 bases outside the gene matches. The CDR3, as DNA: TGTGCCAGCAGGCCAAGCGGGGGGGTTAATGGAGAGCAGTTCTTC. This encodes CASRPSGGVNGEQFF.

This chain joins TRBV7-3 and TRBJ2-3; D is unresolved. Trimming removed 5 bases from V and 6 bases from J, with 12 bases in between. In germline, CDR1 is SGHTA, CDR2 FQGTGA. This CDR3 spans 13 amino acids. DNA of the CDR3: TGTGCCAGCAGCCCGTCGACTCGGGATACGCAGTATTTT. It encodes CASSPSTRDTQYF.

This chain links TRBV7-2 with TRBJ1-6; TRBD1 is a possible D gene (6 bases). V shed 3 bases and J shed 6 bases, with 12 bases lying between them. Germline V CDR1 and CDR2: SGHTA, FQGNSA. The CDR3 covers 15 residues. CDR3 region: CASSFTGMANSPLHF. The CDR3, as DNA: TGTGCCAGCAGCTTCACAGGGATGGCTAATTCACCCCTCCACTTT.

The J gene is TRBJ2-2, the V gene TRBV20-1, with a weak D call TRBD2 (6 bases). V shed 2 bases and J shed 1 base, with 8 bases lying between them. The CDR3 has 14 residues. Germline V lookup: CDR1 DFQATT, CDR2 SNEGSKA (reference sequence). The CDR3 is CSARRGENTGELFF. CDR3 in DNA: TGCAGTGCTAGACGCGGGGAGAACACCGGGGAGCTGTTTTTT.

The chain employs TRBV20-1 and TRBJ1-2, with 12 bases fitting TRBD1. CDR1 DFQATT and CDR2 SNEGSKA come from the germline V gene (reference sequence). V was pared by 3 bases and J by 5 bases, with 7 bases of the junction left unmatched. The CDR3 is 15 amino acids. The CDR3 is CSASGGDRGQYGYTF. Here the CDR3 DNA reads TGCAGTGCTAGTGGAGGGGACAGGGGGCAATATGGCTACACCTTC.

This rearrangement joins TRBV12-3 or TRBV12-4 to TRBJ2-5, with 12 bases that match TRBD1. The CDR3 spans 15 residues. Losses at the gene ends were 5 bases for V and 4 bases for J; bases not matched to a gene: 5. The CDR3 sequence is CASSRDRGRGETQYF. CDR3 bases: TGTGCCAGCAGTCGGGACAGGGGGCGCGGAGAGACCCAGTACTTC.

This chain joins TRBV10-3 and TRBJ2-5; 8 bases match TRBD1. The CDR3 loop spans 13 amino acids. Per germline, CDR1 ENHRY and CDR2 SYGVKD. J was trimmed by 3 bases and V by 6 bases; bases with no gene match: 3. This CDR3 reads CAIRMTGEETQYF. CDR3 bases: TGTGCCATCAGAATGACAGGGGAAGAGACCCAGTACTTC.

V is TRBV7-9 and J is TRBJ1-2; 8 bases agree with TRBD1. The CDR3 totals 14 residues. The germline gives CDR1 SEHNR, CDR2 FQNEAQ (reference sequence). V trimming: 5 bases; J trimming: 3 bases; junction bases outside the gene matches: 5. This CDR3 reads CASSRSGGDYGYTF. For the CDR3, the DNA is TGTGCCAGCAGCCGATCAGGGGGCGACTATGGCTACACCTTC.

This clonotype has at least ten counts. The chain employs TRBV11-2 and TRBJ2-3; D call uncertain. V lost 2 bases, J lost 4 bases, and 7 bases lay in between. The germline gives CDR1 SGHAT, CDR2 FQNNGV. This CDR3 is built from 13 residues. The CDR3 region has the DNA TGTGCCAGCAGCTTAACTGGCTCAGATACGCAGTATTTT. It specifies CASSLTGSDTQYF.

This clonotype was picked up a small number of times. V and J are TRBV5-4 and TRBJ2-5; 8 nucleotides align to TRBD2. The CDR3 runs 14 residues. The germline CDR1 and CDR2 sequences are SGHNT and YYREEE (reference sequence). Trimming removed 3 bases from V and 5 bases from J; junction bases left unmatched: 6. The CDR3 DNA reads TGTGCCAGCAGCTCCGCCGGGGGGGGGGAGACCCAGTACTTC. It specifies CASSSAGGGETQYF.

This sequence joins TRBV2 and TRBJ2-2; D tentatively reads TRBD1 or TRBD2 (6 bases each). The CDR3 is 16 residues long. The V gene lost 4 bases and the J gene lost 0 bases, with 12 bases spanning the gap. Looked up from germline, CDR1 is SNHLY and CDR2 is FYNNEI. The CDR3 DNA reads as TGTGCCAGCAGTGGGCAGGGGACTTCGAACACCGGGGAGCTGTTTTTT. It yields the protein CASSGQGTSNTGELFF.

The gene calls are TRBV3-1 and TRBJ2-3, with 7 bases lining up with TRBD1. The CDR3 length is 12 residues. Germline CDR1 reads LGHDT; CDR2 reads YNNKEL (reference sequence). V was clipped by 3 bases and J by 6 bases; unmatched bases: 0. The CDR3 DNA is TGTGCCAGCAGCCAGGACAGGGATACGCAGTATTTT. Its protein product is CASSQDRDTQYF.

The chain is built from TRBV12-3 or TRBV12-4 and TRBJ1-1; D possibly corresponds to TRBD1 (6 bases). V shed 4 bases and J shed 7 bases, with 13 bases lying between them. This CDR3 has 13 amino acids. This CDR3 reads CASSWAGADEAFF. CDR3 coding DNA: TGTGCCAGCAGTTGGGCGGGGGCAGATGAAGCTTTCTTT.

The chain uses TRBV12-1 and TRBJ2-7. TRBV12-1 is annotated as a pseudogene. The CDR3 consists of 15 residues. As DNA, the CDR3 is TGTGCCAGCAGCCCCGTGGTCTTCGACTCCTACGAGCAGTACGTC. It translates to CASSPVVFDSYEQYV.